This is a list of T cell receptor beta chains from one sample in a study of regulatory T cells in long-lasting Graves disease. TCRdb re-called the multiplex PCR reads through MiXCR, storing one row per CDR3 protein. The sample holds fewer than 650,000 distinct CDR3 sequences, about 15% seen once. The same specimen was also included in a second study, on T cells in Graves' hyperthyroidism and ophthalmopathy.

The specimen was peripheral blood mononuclear cells (PBMCs), collected at new diagnosis, from a patient treated with antithyroid drugs. The origin of the receptors is a woman aged 25 to 39 with Graves disease. CDR3s include the opening cysteine and the closing phenylalanine or tryptophan. The order of the fields is clone size, V gene, D gene, J gene, CDR3 DNA, CDR3 protein. A D gene is named only where the DNA matches it firmly. Clone size is given for some rows only: seen once, a few or many times, or a class if the clone is expanded.

>many|TRBV20-1|TRBD1|TRBJ2-3
TGCAGTGCTAAACAGGGGACCGCCACAGATACGCAGTATTTT
CSAKQGTATDTQYF
>few|TRBV18|NA|TRBJ2-2
TGTGCCAGCTCACCGAGGCAGATCGCGAACACCGGGGAGCTGTTTTTT
CASSPRQIANTGELFF
>few|TRBV5-1|TRBD1|TRBJ2-5
TGCGCCAGCAGCCAAATGGGACAGGGTGGCGAGACCCAGTACTTC
CASSQMGQGGETQYF
>many|TRBV28|NA|TRBJ1-6
TGTGCCAGCAGTTTAATCAGGGCTAATTCACCCCTCCACTTT
CASSLIRANSPLHF
>many|TRBV7-8|NA|TRBJ1-5
TGTGCCAGCAGCTCTACGATGACCTTCCGAGCCCAGCATTTT
CASSSTMTFRAQHF
>many|TRBV2|NA|TRBJ2-7
TGTGCCAGCAGACTAGGGGGTTCCAACGAGCAGTACTTC
CASRLGGSNEQYF
>NA|TRBV20-1|TRBD2|TRBJ2-7
TGCAGTGCTAGTGCCCCGGCTAGCGGGCAGTACGAGCAGTACTTC
CSASAPASGQYEQYF
>many|TRBV20-1|NA|TRBJ2-3
TGCAGTGCCAATAACAGGTTCTCTAGCACAGATACGCAGTATTTT
CSANNRFSSTDTQYF
>NA|TRBV7-9|TRBD1|TRBJ2-2
TGTGCCAGCAGCTCCACAGGGGGAGGCACCGGGGAGCTGTTTTTT
CASSSTGGGTGELFF
>NA|TRBV9|TRBD2|TRBJ2-1
TGTGCCAGCACTACTAGCGGCTACAATGAGCAGTTCTTC
CASTTSGYNEQFF
>many|TRBV12-3/TRBV12-4|NA|TRBJ2-7
TGTGCCAGCAGTAAAACAGTTACCTACGAGCAGTACTTC
CASSKTVTYEQYF
>NA|TRBV2|NA|TRBJ2-2
TGTGCCAGCAGTGAAGAGGGTGTGGGGACCGGGGAGCTGTTTTTT
CASSEEGVGTGELFF
>few|TRBV28|NA|TRBJ2-3
TGTGCCAGCAGTTTCTCGACAGCATATGGCACAGATACGCAGTATTTT
CASSFSTAYGTDTQYF
>many|TRBV27|NA|TRBJ1-1
TGTGCCAGCAGTTTATCGTCACAGGGCCCGAACACTGAAGCTTTCTTT
CASSLSSQGPNTEAFF
>many|TRBV28|NA|TRBJ1-1
TGTGCCAGCACTATCGGAGGGGTTATGAACACTGAAGCTTTCTTT
CASTIGGVMNTEAFF
>many|TRBV28|NA|TRBJ1-1
TGTGCCAGCAGTTTTTCCTCGGGGAGGTACACTGAAGCTTTCTTT
CASSFSSGRYTEAFF
>many|TRBV20-1|NA|TRBJ1-4
TGCAGTGCTCCCGAGGGGTGGCGGGAAAAACTGTTTTTT
CSAPEGWREKLFF
>many|TRBV12-3/TRBV12-4|NA|TRBJ1-1
TGTGCCAGCAGTGACCCGGGGTTTGAAGCTTTCTTT
CASSDPGFEAFF
>many|TRBV20-1|TRBD1|TRBJ1-1
TGCAGTGCTAGAGGGGACAGGGGTTACACTGAAGCTTTCTTT
CSARGDRGYTEAFF
>NA|TRBV27|TRBD1|TRBJ2-1
TGTGCCAGCACCCCTCGACAGGGGAGCGTCTATGAGCAGTTCTTC
CASTPRQGSVYEQFF
>few|TRBV20-1|TRBD2|TRBJ2-5
TGCAGTGCTAACCCCGGGACTAGCGGGAGGGCCAGGGAGACCCAGTACTTC
CSANPGTSGRARETQYF
>few|TRBV12-3/TRBV12-4|TRBD1|TRBJ2-5
TGTGCCAGCAGTAGATTACCGGGACAGTTAAAAGAGACCCAGTACTTC
CASSRLPGQLKETQYF
>many|TRBV6-1|NA|TRBJ1-1
TGTGCCAGCAGGGAGCCTCTAAGGAGTGAAGCTTTCTTT
CASREPLRSEAFF
>many|TRBV29-1|TRBD2|TRBJ2-1
TGCAGCGTTGATACTAGCGGGAGGTTTTACAATGAGCAGTTCTTC
CSVDTSGRFYNEQFF
>many|TRBV11-1|NA|TRBJ2-1
TGTGCCAGCAGCTTAGTTTCCTGGACTAAACAGAATGAGCAGTTCTTC
CASSLVSWTKQNEQFF
>many|TRBV3-1|NA|TRBJ2-3
TGTGCCAGCAGCCGAGAGGGTAGCACAGATACGCAGTATTTT
CASSREGSTDTQYF
>NA|TRBV12-3/TRBV12-4|TRBD2|TRBJ2-1
TGTGCCAGCAGCCTTTCCGGACTAGCGGGAGTAGGGAATGAGCAGTTCTTC
CASSLSGLAGVGNEQFF
>NA|TRBV4-1|TRBD2|TRBJ2-7
TGCGCCAGCAGCCAGGCGGGATTGGGGGGGTGGTACGAGCAGTACTTC
CASSQAGLGGWYEQYF
>many|TRBV28|NA|TRBJ2-7
TGTGCCAGCAGTTCGGGGGACTCAATGACCTACGAGCAGTACTTC
CASSSGDSMTYEQYF
>many|TRBV12-3/TRBV12-4|TRBD1|TRBJ1-2
TGTGCCAGCAGGAGAGGGACAGGGGGGGTTGGTGGCTACACCTTC
CASRRGTGGVGGYTF
>many|TRBV15|TRBD2|TRBJ2-1
TGTGCCACCAGCAGATCAACGGGACTAGTAGGTCGGAGGCAGTTCTTC
CATSRSTGLVGRRQFF
>many|TRBV2|NA|TRBJ1-5
TGTGCCAGCAGTACAGGGTTGAGCAATCAGCCCCAGCATTTT
CASSTGLSNQPQHF
>many|TRBV29-1|TRBD1|TRBJ1-2
TGCAGCGTTGAACGGAACAGGGGCTATGGCTACACCTTC
CSVERNRGYGYTF
>once|TRBV7-2|NA|TRBJ2-4
TGTGCCAGCAGCTTAGTGTTGTGGGACATTCAGTACTTC
CASSLVLWDIQYF
>NA|TRBV6-1|TRBD1|TRBJ1-6
TGTGCCAGCAGCCTAGAGGGGGACAGGGGGTCCTATAATTCACCCCTCCACTTT
CASSLEGDRGSYNSPLHF
>NA|TRBV7-8|TRBD2|TRBJ2-3
TGTGCCAGCAGCTTAATTACTAGCGGGAGGCCCACAGATACGCAGTATTTT
CASSLITSGRPTDTQYF
>few|TRBV20-1|TRBD2|TRBJ2-7
TGCAGTGCTCCATGGACTAGCGGGAGTTTAAACGAGCAGTACTTC
CSAPWTSGSLNEQYF
>many|TRBV20-1|NA|TRBJ2-7
TGCAGTGCTACGAGCGAGTCATACGAGCAGTACTTC
CSATSESYEQYF
>NA|TRBV6-9|TRBD2|TRBJ2-1
TGTGCCAGCAGTTACTACTCGGGAGGGGAAAATGAGCAGTTCTTC
CASSYYSGGENEQFF
>NA|TRBV20-1|NA|TRBJ1-2
TGCAGTGCTACCTACCTTGGCTACACCTTC
CSATYLGYTF
>few|TRBV15|NA|TRBJ2-7
TGTGCCACCCAGCTAGACCTAGGCCCGTACGAGCAGTACTTC
CATQLDLGPYEQYF
>many|TRBV20-1|TRBD1|TRBJ1-6
TGCAGTGCAACCGGACAGGGGTGGAATTCACCCCTCCACTTT
CSATGQGWNSPLHF
>NA|TRBV12-5|NA|TRBJ1-1
TGTGTGCTAGTCGGAGACCCGGGGGGACTGGTCACTGAAGCTTTCTTT
CVLVGDPGGLVTEAFF
>many|TRBV5-1|NA|TRBJ1-1
TGCGCCAGCAGCCTCCAGGACTGGAACACTGAAGCTTTCTTT
CASSLQDWNTEAFF
>once|TRBV28|NA|TRBJ1-1
TGTGCCAGCAGTTTATCGGGGGTCAGGGAAGCTTTCTTT
CASSLSGVREAFF
>many|TRBV28|NA|TRBJ2-1
TGTGCCAGCTGCCGGCAGGGGGGGCTCCCCAAGTACAATGAGCAGTTCTTC
CASCRQGGLPKYNEQFF
>few|TRBV6-5|NA|TRBJ2-7
TGTGCCAGCAGTTACCTGCGAGGACAGCAGTACTTC
CASSYLRGQQYF
>many|TRBV28|NA|TRBJ2-1
TGTGCCAGCAGTTTCCGGGGCAGCTCCTACAATGAGCAGTTCTTC
CASSFRGSSYNEQFF
>many|TRBV29-1|NA|TRBJ2-6
TGCAGCGTTGGCCACGGGAGCTCTGGGGCCAACGTCCTGACTTTC
CSVGHGSSGANVLTF
>NA|TRBV30|NA|TRBJ2-2
TGTGCCTGGAGTGTACTCGGGGCCGGGGAGCTGTTTTTT
CAWSVLGAGELFF
>NA|TRBV3-1|NA|TRBJ2-3
TGTGCCAGCAGCCACTCGTCGGCTAGCGAGGGTACGCAGTATTTT
CASSHSSASEGTQYF
>many|TRBV12-3/TRBV12-4|NA|TRBJ2-5
TGTGCCAGCAGTTCGGGTAGCCCAGAGACCCAGTACTTC
CASSSGSPETQYF
>NA|TRBV10-3|NA|TRBJ2-1
TGTGCCATCAGTGAAAATAGAGGGGGATTCAACAATGAGCAGTTCTTC
CAISENRGGFNNEQFF